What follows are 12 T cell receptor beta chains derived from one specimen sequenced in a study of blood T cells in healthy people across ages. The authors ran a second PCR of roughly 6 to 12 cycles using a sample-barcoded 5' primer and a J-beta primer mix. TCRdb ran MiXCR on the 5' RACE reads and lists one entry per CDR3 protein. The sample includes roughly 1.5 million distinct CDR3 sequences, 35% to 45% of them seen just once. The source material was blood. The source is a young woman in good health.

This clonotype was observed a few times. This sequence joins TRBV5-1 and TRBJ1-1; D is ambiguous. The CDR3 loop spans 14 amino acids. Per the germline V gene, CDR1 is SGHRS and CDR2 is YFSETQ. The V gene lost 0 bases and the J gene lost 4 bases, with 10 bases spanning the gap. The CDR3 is CASSLAAGCTEAFF. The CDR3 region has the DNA TGCGCCAGCAGCTTGGCAGCGGGGTGCACTGAAGCTTTCTTT. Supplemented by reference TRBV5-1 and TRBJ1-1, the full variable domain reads KAGVTQTPRYLIKTRGQQVTLSCSPISGHRSVSWYQQTPGQGLQFLFEYFSETQRNKGNFPGRFSGRQFSNSRSEMNVSTLELGDSALYLCASSLAAGCTEAFFGQGTRLTVV.

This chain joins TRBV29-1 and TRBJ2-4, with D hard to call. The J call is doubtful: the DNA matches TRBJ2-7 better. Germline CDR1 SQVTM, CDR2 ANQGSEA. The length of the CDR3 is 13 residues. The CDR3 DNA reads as TGCAGCGTTGGCCGCCAGACCCCGGGCGAGCAGTACTTC. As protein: CSVGRQTPGEQYF.

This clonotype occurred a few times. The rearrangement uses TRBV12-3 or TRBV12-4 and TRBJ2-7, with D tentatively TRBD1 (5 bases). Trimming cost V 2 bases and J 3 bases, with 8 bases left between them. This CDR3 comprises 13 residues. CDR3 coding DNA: TGTGCCAGCAGTTTAAGGGGTATCTACGAGCAGTACTTC. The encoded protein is CASSLRGIYEQYF.

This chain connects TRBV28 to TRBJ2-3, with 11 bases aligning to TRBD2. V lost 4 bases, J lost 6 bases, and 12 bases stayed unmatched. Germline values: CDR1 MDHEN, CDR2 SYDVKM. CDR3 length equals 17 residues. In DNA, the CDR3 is TGTGCCAGCAGTTCGTCCTTGACTAGCGGGGTGCGGGATACGCAGTATTTT. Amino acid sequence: CASSSSLTSGVRDTQYF. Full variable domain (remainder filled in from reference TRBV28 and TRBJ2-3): DVKVTQSSRYLVKRTGEKVFLECVQDMDHENMFWYRQDPGLGLRLIYFSYDVKMKEKGDIPEGYSVSREKKERFSLILESASTNQTSMYLCASSSSLTSGVRDTQYFGPGTRLTVL.

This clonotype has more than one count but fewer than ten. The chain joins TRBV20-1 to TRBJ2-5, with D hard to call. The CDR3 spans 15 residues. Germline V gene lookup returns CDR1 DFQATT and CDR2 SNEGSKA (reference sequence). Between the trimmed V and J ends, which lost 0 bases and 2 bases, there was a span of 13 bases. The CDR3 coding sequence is TGCAGTGCTAGAGAGACGGCGGCCGCGCAAGAGACCCAGTACTTC. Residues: CSARETAAAQETQYF.

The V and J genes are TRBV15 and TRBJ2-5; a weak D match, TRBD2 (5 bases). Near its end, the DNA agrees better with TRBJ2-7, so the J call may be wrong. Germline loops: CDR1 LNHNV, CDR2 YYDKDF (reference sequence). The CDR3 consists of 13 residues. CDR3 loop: CATSRDPGNEQYF. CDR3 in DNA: TGTGCCACCAGCAGAGATCCGGGAAACGAGCAGTACTTC.

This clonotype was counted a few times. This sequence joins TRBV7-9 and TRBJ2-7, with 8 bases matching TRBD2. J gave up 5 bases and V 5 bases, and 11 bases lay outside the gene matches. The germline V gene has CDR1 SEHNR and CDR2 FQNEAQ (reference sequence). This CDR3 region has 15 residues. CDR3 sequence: CASSVILAGFHEQYF. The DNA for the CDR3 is TGTGCCAGCAGCGTGATATTAGCGGGATTTCACGAGCAGTACTTC.

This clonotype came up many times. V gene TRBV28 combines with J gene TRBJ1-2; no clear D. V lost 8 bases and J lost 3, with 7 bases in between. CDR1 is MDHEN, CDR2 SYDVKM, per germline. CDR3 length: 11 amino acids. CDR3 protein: CASGTDYGYTF. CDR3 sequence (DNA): TGTGCCAGCGGCACAGACTATGGCTACACCTTC.

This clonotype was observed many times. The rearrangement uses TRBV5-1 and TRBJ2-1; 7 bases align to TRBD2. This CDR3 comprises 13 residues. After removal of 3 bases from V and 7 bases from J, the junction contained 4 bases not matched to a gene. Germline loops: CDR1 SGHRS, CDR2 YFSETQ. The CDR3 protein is CASSWGGSNEQFF. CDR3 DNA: TGCGCCAGCAGCTGGGGCGGGAGTAATGAGCAGTTCTTC.

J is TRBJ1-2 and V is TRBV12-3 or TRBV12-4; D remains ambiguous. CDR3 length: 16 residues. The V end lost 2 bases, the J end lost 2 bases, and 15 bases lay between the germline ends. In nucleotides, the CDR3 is TGTGCCAGCAGTTTATGCCTTCCGGGCACGAACTATGGCTACACCTTC. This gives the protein CASSLCLPGTNYGYTF.

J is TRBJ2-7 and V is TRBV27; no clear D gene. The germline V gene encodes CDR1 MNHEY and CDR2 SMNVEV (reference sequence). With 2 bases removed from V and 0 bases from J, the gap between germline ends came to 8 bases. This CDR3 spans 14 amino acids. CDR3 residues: CASSLRQVSYEQYF. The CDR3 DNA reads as TGTGCCAGCAGTTTACGGCAGGTCTCCTACGAGCAGTACTTC.

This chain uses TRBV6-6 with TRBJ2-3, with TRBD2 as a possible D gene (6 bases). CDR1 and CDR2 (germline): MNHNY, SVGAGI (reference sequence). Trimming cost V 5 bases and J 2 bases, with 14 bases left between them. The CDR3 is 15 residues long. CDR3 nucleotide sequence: TGTGCCAGCAGTACCTCGATAGCGGCCACAGATACGCAGTATTTT. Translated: CASSTSIAATDTQYF.